This TCR beta chain was sequenced in a study of shared clonotypes between healthy human individuals. Study-level points and caveats: The authors sampled blood alone, and tissue repertoires likely differ.

The test was conducted at deep level. Sequenced by immunoSEQ multiplex PCR; TCRdb stores in-frame clones only, minus some. This sample has more than 2 million clones, with around 93% found just once. CD45RO-negative cells were positively selected for CCR7, leaving out terminally differentiated effector memory CD45RA+ cells. All of the donors resided in Nashville, Tennessee, and each was a Caucasian adult. On this clone: No antigen is known for it.

V dropped 2 bases and J dropped 8 bases, with 12 bases sitting between them. This CDR3 spans 13 amino acids. Germline V gives CDR1 SGHAT, CDR2 FQNNGV. The sequencing input was naive CD8+ T cells from PBMCs. This receptor was obtained from a man aged 18 to 30 in good health. Some clones in this sample may be carry-over from other donors' samples. The rearrangement joins TRBV11-2 to TRBJ1-2; perhaps TRBD1 as D (6 bases). CDR3 protein: CASSLLAGDGYTF. DNA for the CDR3: TGTGCCAGCAGCTTATTGGCAGGGGACGGCTACACCTTC.